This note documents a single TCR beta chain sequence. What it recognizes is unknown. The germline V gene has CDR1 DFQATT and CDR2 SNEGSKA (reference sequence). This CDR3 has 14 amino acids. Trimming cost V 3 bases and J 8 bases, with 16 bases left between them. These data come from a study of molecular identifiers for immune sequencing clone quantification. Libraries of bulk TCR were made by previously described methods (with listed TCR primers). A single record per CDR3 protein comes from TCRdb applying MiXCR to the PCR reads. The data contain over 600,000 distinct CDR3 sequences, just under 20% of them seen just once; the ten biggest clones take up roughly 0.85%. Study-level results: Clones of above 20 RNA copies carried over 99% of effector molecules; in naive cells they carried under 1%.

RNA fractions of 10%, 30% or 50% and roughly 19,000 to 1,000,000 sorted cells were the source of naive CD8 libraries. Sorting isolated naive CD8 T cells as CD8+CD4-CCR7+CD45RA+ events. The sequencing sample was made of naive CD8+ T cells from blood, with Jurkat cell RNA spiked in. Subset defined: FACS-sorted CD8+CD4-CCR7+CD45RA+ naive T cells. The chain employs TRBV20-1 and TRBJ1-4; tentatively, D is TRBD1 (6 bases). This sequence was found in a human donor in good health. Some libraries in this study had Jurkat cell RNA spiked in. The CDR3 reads CSARVTGRREKLFF. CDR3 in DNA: TGCAGTGCTAGGGTAACAGGGAGGAGGGAAAAACTGTTTTTT.